What follows is one TCR beta chain and its context. Here immunoSEQ multiplex PCR was the method, and the copy in TCRdb shows in-frame clones only, minus some. The table includes some 74,000 clones, 86% detected once. This sample stems from a study of OX40 agonist ivuxolimab in advanced cancers. Study-wide background: The patients received agonistic anti-OX40 (CD134) antibody ivuxolimab. Three patients responded partially, comprising one with hepatocellular carcinoma and two with cutaneous melanoma.

The CDR3 is 18 residues long. Germline V gene lookup returns CDR1 SGHDT and CDR2 YYEEEE. Trimming shortened V by 2 bases and J by 0 bases, and 21 bases separated the two germline ends. The material sequenced was CD4+ or CD8+ T cells sorted from blood, taken in a trial of the OX40 agonist ivuxolimab. This clonotype was obtained from an adult with an advanced solid tumor such as melanoma, head and neck, liver or kidney cancer. This chain uses TRBV5-6 with TRBJ2-7; D is possibly TRBD1 (6 bases). In DNA form, the CDR3 reads TGTGCCAGCAGCTTTTGGGGGCATAGTTTTCCGCCCTCCTACGAGCAGTACTTC. Its translation: CASSFWGHSFPPSYEQYF.